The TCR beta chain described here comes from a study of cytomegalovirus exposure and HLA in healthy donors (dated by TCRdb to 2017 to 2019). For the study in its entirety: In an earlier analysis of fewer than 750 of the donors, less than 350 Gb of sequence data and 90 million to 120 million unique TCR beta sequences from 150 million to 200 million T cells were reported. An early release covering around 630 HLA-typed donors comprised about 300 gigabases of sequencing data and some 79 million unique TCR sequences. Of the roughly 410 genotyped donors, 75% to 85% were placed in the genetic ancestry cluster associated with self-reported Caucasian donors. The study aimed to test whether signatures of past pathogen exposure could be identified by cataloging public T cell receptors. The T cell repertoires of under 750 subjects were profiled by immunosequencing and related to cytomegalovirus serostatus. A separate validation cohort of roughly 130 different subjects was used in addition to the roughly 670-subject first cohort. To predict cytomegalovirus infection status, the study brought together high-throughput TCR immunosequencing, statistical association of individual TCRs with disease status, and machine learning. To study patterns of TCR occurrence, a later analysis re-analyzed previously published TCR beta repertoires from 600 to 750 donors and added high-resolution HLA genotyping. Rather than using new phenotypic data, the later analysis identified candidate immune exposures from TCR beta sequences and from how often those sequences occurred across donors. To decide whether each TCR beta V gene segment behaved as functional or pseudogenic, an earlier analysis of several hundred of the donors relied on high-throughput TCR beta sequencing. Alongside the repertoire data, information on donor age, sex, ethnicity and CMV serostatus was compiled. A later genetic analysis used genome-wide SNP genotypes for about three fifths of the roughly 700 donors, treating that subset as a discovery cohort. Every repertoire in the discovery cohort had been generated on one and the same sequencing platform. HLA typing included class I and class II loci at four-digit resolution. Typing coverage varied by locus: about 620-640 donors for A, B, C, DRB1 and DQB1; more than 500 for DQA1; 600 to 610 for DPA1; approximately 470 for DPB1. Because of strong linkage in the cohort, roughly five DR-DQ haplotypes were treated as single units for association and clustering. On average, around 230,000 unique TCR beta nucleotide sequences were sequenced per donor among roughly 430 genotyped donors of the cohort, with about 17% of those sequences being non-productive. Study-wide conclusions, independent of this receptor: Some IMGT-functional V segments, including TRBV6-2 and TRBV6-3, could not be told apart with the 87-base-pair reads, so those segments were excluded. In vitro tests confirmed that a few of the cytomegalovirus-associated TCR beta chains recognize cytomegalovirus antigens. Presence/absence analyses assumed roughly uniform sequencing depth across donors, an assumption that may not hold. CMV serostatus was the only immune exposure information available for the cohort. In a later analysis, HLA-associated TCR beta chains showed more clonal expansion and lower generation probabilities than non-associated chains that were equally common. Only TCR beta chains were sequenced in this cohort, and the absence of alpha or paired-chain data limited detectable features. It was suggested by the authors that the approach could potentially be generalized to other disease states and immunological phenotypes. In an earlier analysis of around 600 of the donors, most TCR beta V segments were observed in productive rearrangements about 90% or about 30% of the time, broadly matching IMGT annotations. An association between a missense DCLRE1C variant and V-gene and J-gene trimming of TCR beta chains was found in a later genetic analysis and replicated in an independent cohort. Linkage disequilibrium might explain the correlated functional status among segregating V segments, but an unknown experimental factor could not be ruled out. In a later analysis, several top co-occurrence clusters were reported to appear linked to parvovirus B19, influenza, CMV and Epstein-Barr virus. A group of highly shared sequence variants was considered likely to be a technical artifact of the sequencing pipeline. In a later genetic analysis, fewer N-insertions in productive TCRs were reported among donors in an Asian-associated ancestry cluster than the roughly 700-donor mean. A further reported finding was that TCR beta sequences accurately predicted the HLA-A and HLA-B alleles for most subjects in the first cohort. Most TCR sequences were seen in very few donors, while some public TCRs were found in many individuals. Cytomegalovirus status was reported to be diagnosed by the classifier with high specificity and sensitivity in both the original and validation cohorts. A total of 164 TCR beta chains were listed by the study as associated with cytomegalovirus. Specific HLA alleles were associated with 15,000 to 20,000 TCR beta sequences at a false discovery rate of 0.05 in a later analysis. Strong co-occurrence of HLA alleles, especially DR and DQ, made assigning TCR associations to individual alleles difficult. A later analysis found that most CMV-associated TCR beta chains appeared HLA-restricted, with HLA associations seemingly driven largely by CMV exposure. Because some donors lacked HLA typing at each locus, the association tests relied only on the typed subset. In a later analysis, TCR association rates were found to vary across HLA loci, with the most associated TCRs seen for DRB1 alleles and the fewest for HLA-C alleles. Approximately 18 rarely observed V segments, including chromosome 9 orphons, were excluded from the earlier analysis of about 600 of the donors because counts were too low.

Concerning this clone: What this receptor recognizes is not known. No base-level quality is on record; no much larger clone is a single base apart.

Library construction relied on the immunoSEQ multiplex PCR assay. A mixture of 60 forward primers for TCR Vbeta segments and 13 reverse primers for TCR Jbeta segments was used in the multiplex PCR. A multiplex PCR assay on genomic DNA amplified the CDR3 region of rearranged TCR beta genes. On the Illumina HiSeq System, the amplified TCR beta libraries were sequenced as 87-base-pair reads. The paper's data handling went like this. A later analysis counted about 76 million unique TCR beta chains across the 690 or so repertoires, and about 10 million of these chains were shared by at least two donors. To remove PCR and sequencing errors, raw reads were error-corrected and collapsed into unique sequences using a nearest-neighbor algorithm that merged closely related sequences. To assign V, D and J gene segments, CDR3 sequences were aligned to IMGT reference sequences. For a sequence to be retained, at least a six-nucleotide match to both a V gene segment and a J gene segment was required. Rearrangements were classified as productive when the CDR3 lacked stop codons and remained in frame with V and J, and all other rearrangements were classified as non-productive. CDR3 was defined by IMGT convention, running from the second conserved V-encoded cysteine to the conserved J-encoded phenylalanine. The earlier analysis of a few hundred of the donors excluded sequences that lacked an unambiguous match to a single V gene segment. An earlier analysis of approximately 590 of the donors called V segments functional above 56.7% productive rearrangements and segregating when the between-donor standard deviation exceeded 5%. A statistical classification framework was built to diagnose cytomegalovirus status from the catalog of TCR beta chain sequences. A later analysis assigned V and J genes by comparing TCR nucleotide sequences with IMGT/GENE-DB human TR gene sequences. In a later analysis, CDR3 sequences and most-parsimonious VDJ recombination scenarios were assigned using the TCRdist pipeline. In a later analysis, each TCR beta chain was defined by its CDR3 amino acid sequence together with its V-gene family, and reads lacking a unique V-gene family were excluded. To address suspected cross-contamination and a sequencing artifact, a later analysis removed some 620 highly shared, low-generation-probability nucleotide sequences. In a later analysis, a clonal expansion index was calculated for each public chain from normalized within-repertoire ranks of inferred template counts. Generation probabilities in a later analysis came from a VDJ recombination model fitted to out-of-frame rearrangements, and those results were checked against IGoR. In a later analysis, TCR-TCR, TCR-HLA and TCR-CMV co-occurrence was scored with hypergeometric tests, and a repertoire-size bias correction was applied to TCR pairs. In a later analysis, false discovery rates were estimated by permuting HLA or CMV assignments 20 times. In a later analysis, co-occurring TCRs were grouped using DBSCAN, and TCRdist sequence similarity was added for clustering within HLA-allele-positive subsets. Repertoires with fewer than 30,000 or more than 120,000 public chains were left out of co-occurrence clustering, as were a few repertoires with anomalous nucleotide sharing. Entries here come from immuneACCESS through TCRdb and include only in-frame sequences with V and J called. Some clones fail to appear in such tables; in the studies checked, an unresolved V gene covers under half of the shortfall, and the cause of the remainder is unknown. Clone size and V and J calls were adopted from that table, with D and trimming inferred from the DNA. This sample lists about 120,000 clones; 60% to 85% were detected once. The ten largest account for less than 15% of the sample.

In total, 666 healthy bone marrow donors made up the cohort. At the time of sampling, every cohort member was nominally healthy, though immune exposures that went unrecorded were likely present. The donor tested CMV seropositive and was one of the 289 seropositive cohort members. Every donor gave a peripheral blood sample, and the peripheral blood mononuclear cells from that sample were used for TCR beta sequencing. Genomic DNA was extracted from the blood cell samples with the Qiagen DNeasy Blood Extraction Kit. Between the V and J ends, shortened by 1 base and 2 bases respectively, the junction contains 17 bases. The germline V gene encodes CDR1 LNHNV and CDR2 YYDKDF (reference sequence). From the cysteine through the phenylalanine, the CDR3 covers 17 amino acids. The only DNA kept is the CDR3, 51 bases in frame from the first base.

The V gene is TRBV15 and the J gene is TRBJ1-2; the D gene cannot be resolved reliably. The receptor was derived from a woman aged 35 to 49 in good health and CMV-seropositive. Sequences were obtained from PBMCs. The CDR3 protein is CATSRADNWAVNYGYTF. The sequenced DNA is TGTGCCACCAGCAGAGCCGATAACTGGGCAGTGAACTATGGCTACACCTTC.